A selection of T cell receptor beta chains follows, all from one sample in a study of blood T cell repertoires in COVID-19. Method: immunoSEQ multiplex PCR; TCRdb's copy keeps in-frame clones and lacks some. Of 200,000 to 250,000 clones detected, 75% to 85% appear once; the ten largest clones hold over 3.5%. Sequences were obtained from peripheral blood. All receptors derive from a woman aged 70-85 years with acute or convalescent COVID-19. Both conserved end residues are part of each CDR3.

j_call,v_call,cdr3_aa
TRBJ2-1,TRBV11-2,CASTPLGRGGYNEQFF
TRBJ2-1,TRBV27,CASRLQGYNEQFF
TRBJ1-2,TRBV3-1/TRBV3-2,CASSQGGLAGYTF
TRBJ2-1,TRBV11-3,CASSLDSGSGGEQFF
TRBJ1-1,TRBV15,CATSRDLTPGTEAFF
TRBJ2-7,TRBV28,CASVPGQGPSYEQYF
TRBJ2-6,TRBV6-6,CASSRTGSRAGANVLTF
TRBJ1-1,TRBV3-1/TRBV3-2,CASSQRTGRSSEAFF
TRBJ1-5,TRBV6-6,CASSSPGQGFQPQHF
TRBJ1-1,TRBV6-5,CASSYGDSNTEAFF
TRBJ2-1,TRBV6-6,CASSPWDRVNEQFF
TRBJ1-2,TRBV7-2,CASSLLGQGIYGYTF
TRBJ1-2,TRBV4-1,CASSQILRGRNGYTF
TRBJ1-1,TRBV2,CASQTGVMNTEAFF
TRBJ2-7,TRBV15,CATSRDPGGRRPSLVEQYF
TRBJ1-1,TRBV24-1,CATSDLTGRQAFF
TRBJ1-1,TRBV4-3,CASSQDLAVQVEAFF
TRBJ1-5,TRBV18,CASSPTRGQPQHF
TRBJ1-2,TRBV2,CASRQGGYGYTF
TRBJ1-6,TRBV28,CASSLLDRENSPLHF
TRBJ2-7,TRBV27,CASSFLPGLAGDEQYF
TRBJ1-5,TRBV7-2,CASSLGPSGGTQHF
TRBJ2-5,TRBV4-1,CASSPGGTSGEETQYF
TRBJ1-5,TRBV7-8,CASSLERNSNQPQHF
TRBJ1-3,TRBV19,CASSIETASGTTIYF
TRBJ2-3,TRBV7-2,CASSYQAGGTDTQYF
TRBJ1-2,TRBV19,CASSTGTSNYGYTF
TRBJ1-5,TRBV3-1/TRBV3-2,CASSPDGGYSNQPQHF
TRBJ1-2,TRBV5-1,CASSLEVGRYGYTF
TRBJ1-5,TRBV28,CASSSRQADQPQHF
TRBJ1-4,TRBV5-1,CASSLQGQGSTNEKLFF
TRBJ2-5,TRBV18,CASSPGRGGETQYF
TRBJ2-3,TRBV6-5,CASSQFGTAQQYF
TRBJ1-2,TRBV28,CASSTPGQGGYGYTF
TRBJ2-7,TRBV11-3,CASSSGTGSYEQYF
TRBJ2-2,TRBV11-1,CASSFVAAGELFF
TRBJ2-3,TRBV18,CASSPPEGSGGATDTQYF
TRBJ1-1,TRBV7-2,CASSSPQGPAGAFF
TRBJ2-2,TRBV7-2,CASSPGTSTGELFF
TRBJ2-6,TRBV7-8,CASSLQGLDFSGANVLTF
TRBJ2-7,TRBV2,CASSEIGAYEQYF
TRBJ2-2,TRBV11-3,CASSSQTDNTGELFF
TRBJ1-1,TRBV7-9,CASSRNTGSEAFF
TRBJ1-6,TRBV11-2,CASSFLQGGDSPLHF
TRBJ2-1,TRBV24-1,CATSDFYSGRGPNEQFF
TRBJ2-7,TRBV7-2,CASRRSLAGTNYEQYF
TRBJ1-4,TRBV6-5,CASSYSYREEKLFF
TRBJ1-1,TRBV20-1,CSASGGQGAVYTEAFF
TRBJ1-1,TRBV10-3,CAIRQGSTDTEAFF
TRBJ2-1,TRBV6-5,CASVYKGQGAYEQFF
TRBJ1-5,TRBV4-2,CASSQDFYRVGSYQPQHF
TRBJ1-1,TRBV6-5,CASRRQGSNTEAFF
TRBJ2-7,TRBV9,CASSYGQGAYEQYF
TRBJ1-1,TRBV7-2,CASSFHSGGHTEAFF
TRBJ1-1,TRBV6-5,CASSPPGGFEAFF
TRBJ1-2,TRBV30,CAWNRLTHGYTF
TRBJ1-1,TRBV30,CAWSVGRGEPEAFF
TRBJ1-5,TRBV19,CASLDRAGNQPQHF